This T cell receptor beta chain was observed in a study of shared clonotypes between healthy human individuals. Each replicate PCR on the sorted subsets used about 220 ng DNA (around 31,000 T cell genomes). TCRdb's table, derived via immunoSEQ multiplex PCR, lists solely in-frame clones and lacks some. The table records 780,000 or so clones, roughly two thirds of them present only once. Donors included only healthy HIV-negative adults lacking recent acute infections or vaccinations. CD4+ cells underwent separation, giving CD45RA+ naive and CD45RA-negative memory subsets. The CDR3 runs 17 residues. The germline V and J ends were trimmed by 0 bases and 4 bases, with 16 bases remaining between them. Germline V gene data show CDR1 as KGHSH and CDR2 as LQKENI.

The sequencing input was memory CD4+ T cells sorted from blood. Noted subset: CD45RA-negative fraction. This TCR was sampled from a woman in her 30s in good health. The genes are TRBV18 and TRBJ2-1, with D perhaps matching TRBD2 (5 bases). CDR3 DNA: TGTGCCAGCTCACCACCAGTCCGAATTGAGGGTTACAATGAGCAGTTCTTC. Translating it yields CASSPPVRIEGYNEQFF.